This is a list of T cell receptor beta chains from one sample in a study of OX40 agonist ivuxolimab in advanced cancers. Clones were read by immunoSEQ multiplex PCR, and TCRdb kept only the in-frame ones, dropping some. Of about 25,000 clones listed, about 85% are singletons. The sequenced sample was CD4+ or CD8+ T cells sorted from blood, obtained in a trial of the OX40 agonist ivuxolimab. Receptor source: an adult with an advanced solid tumor such as melanoma, head and neck, liver or kidney cancer. The CDR3 runs from the conserved cysteine through the conserved F or W. D genes are given only for firm matches. Clone size is given for some rows only: seen once, a few or many times, or a class if the clone is expanded.

abundance: .; d_gene: TRBD1; v_gene: TRBV28; j_gene: TRBJ1-2; CDR3nt: TGTGCCAGCAGTCTTCCGACAGGGTACTATGGCTACACCTTC; CDR3aa: CASSLPTGYYGYTF
abundance: .; d_gene: .; v_gene: TRBV21-1; j_gene: TRBJ2-7; CDR3nt: TGTGCCAGAACACAACTAGTTCGCCTCTACGAGCAGTACTTC; CDR3aa: CARTQLVRLYEQYF
abundance: .; d_gene: .; v_gene: TRBV6-5; j_gene: TRBJ2-7; CDR3nt: TGTGCCAGCAGTTTTACTGGGTACGAGCAGTACTTC; CDR3aa: CASSFTGYEQYF
abundance: .; d_gene: .; v_gene: TRBV7-9; j_gene: TRBJ1-2; CDR3nt: TGTGCCAGCAGCCACTCCCGGGACAACCTTAACTATGGCTACACCTTC; CDR3aa: CASSHSRDNLNYGYTF
abundance: .; d_gene: TRBD1; v_gene: TRBV28; j_gene: TRBJ1-2; CDR3nt: TGTGCCAGCAGTTTATTCCAGGGACAGGGGGCTTACACCTTC; CDR3aa: CASSLFQGQGAYTF
abundance: .; d_gene: .; v_gene: TRBV5-6; j_gene: TRBJ2-5; CDR3nt: TGTGCCAGCAGCGGCGATTCGGAGACCCAGTACTTC; CDR3aa: CASSGDSETQYF
abundance: many; d_gene: .; v_gene: TRBV9; j_gene: TRBJ2-3; CDR3nt: TGTGCCAGCAGCGCCGAGGGGGGGCGGTCTGGGGATACGCAGTATTTT; CDR3aa: CASSAEGGRSGDTQYF
abundance: .; d_gene: .; v_gene: TRBV4-1; j_gene: TRBJ1-4; CDR3nt: TGCGCCAGCAGCCAAGAGTGGACCGCAAATGAAAAACTGTTTTTT; CDR3aa: CASSQEWTANEKLFF
abundance: .; d_gene: .; v_gene: TRBV13; j_gene: TRBJ2-7; CDR3nt: TGTGCCAGCAGCTTAGGGGTCCGACGGACGGACGAGCAGTACTTC; CDR3aa: CASSLGVRRTDEQYF
abundance: .; d_gene: .; v_gene: TRBV10-3; j_gene: TRBJ2-1; CDR3nt: TGTGCCATCAGTGTTGTGGGGCCGGATTCCTACAATGAGCAGTTCTTC; CDR3aa: CAISVVGPDSYNEQFF
abundance: .; d_gene: TRBD2; v_gene: TRBV5-1; j_gene: TRBJ2-1; CDR3nt: TGCGCCAGCAGCTTGTGGACTAGTAACGAGGACAATGAGCAGTTCTTC; CDR3aa: CASSLWTSNEDNEQFF
abundance: .; d_gene: .; v_gene: TRBV7-9; j_gene: TRBJ1-2; CDR3nt: TGTGCCAGCAGCGCGAAAACGGAAAACTATGGCTACACCTTC; CDR3aa: CASSAKTENYGYTF
abundance: .; d_gene: TRBD1; v_gene: TRBV29-1; j_gene: TRBJ2-7; CDR3nt: TGCAGCGTTTCCCGACAGGGTAGCTACGAGCAGTACTTC; CDR3aa: CSVSRQGSYEQYF
abundance: few; d_gene: TRBD2; v_gene: TRBV28; j_gene: TRBJ2-1; CDR3nt: TGTGCCAGCAGTTTAGAATCGCTCCGGGAGGTACCCTACAATGAGCAGTTCTTC; CDR3aa: CASSLESLREVPYNEQFF
abundance: once; d_gene: TRBD1; v_gene: TRBV5-6; j_gene: TRBJ1-6; CDR3nt: TGTGCCAGCAGCTCTCATTCGACAGGGGGACGATCACCCCTCCACTTT; CDR3aa: CASSSHSTGGRSPLHF
abundance: .; d_gene: TRBD2; v_gene: TRBV5-4; j_gene: TRBJ2-2; CDR3nt: TGTGCCAGCAGAACCGGGACTAGCGAATGGACCGGGGAGCTGTTTTTT; CDR3aa: CASRTGTSEWTGELFF
abundance: .; d_gene: .; v_gene: TRBV19; j_gene: TRBJ1-5; CDR3nt: TGTGCCAGTAGTATTTGGGAGGGGGAAGGCAATCAGCCCCAGCATTTT; CDR3aa: CASSIWEGEGNQPQHF
abundance: .; d_gene: .; v_gene: TRBV4-1; j_gene: TRBJ1-2; CDR3nt: TGCGCCAGCAGCCAAACGGACACCTCTTATGGCTACACCTTC; CDR3aa: CASSQTDTSYGYTF
abundance: .; d_gene: .; v_gene: TRBV7-9; j_gene: TRBJ2-7; CDR3nt: TGTGCCAGCAGCCTTGGACAGCACTACGAGCAGTACTTC; CDR3aa: CASSLGQHYEQYF
abundance: .; d_gene: .; v_gene: TRBV25-1; j_gene: TRBJ1-4; CDR3nt: TGTGCCAGCTTCACGGGGGCAACTAATGAAAAACTGTTTTTT; CDR3aa: CASFTGATNEKLFF
abundance: .; d_gene: .; v_gene: TRBV28; j_gene: TRBJ2-1; CDR3nt: TGTGCCAGCAGTTTAACCAGTTACAATGAGCAGTTCTTC; CDR3aa: CASSLTSYNEQFF
abundance: once; d_gene: .; v_gene: TRBV7-2; j_gene: TRBJ1-1; CDR3nt: TGTGCCAGCAGCTTAGCAGGCCTAGAAGCTTTCTTT; CDR3aa: CASSLAGLEAFF
abundance: .; d_gene: .; v_gene: TRBV7-3; j_gene: TRBJ2-3; CDR3nt: TGTGCCAGCAGCCCTGGACTCAGCACAGATACGCAGTATTTT; CDR3aa: CASSPGLSTDTQYF
abundance: once; d_gene: .; v_gene: TRBV11-2; j_gene: TRBJ2-7; CDR3nt: TGTGCCAGCACCCCTCATCCGGGGAACAACGAGCAGTACTTC; CDR3aa: CASTPHPGNNEQYF
abundance: .; d_gene: .; v_gene: TRBV2; j_gene: TRBJ1-1; CDR3nt: TGTGCCAGCACCGAAGACAGTTTTGGTTACACTGAAGCTTTCTTT; CDR3aa: CASTEDSFGYTEAFF
abundance: .; d_gene: .; v_gene: TRBV11-2; j_gene: TRBJ1-2; CDR3nt: TGTGCCAGCAGCTTAACCGGGACGCGCGACTATGGCTACACCTTC; CDR3aa: CASSLTGTRDYGYTF
abundance: .; d_gene: .; v_gene: TRBV6-5; j_gene: TRBJ2-5; CDR3nt: TGTGCCAGCAGTTACTCAGGGGTAGGAGAGACCCAGTACTTC; CDR3aa: CASSYSGVGETQYF
abundance: .; d_gene: .; v_gene: TRBV28; j_gene: TRBJ2-3; CDR3nt: TGTGCCAGCAGGCCATATAAGCGAGGGAGCACAGATACGCAGTATTTT; CDR3aa: CASRPYKRGSTDTQYF
abundance: .; d_gene: TRBD2; v_gene: TRBV5-1; j_gene: TRBJ2-7; CDR3nt: TGCGCCAGCAGCGGTGGGACTAGCGGCTACGAGCAGTACTTC; CDR3aa: CASSGGTSGYEQYF
abundance: .; d_gene: .; v_gene: TRBV6-5; j_gene: TRBJ1-1; CDR3nt: TGTGCCAGCAGTAGACCTTCTAACACTGAAGCTTTCTTT; CDR3aa: CASSRPSNTEAFF
abundance: .; d_gene: .; v_gene: TRBV28; j_gene: TRBJ1-4; CDR3nt: TGTGCCAGCAGTTTACGGGGGCCACATCTGTTTTTT; CDR3aa: CASSLRGPHLFF
abundance: .; d_gene: .; v_gene: TRBV5-1; j_gene: TRBJ2-7; CDR3nt: TGCGCCAGCAGGGATTCAGGGTCCTACGAGCAGTACTTC; CDR3aa: CASRDSGSYEQYF
abundance: few; d_gene: .; v_gene: TRBV5-6; j_gene: TRBJ2-4; CDR3nt: TGTGCCAGCAGCTCCACGTGGGGGTGGGTGAGGAACATTCAGTACTTC; CDR3aa: CASSSTWGWVRNIQYF
abundance: .; d_gene: TRBD2; v_gene: TRBV6-5; j_gene: TRBJ2-7; CDR3nt: TGTGCCAGCAAACAACTAGCGGACCAGGCCTACGAGCAGTACTTC; CDR3aa: CASKQLADQAYEQYF
abundance: .; d_gene: .; v_gene: TRBV9; j_gene: TRBJ1-3; CDR3nt: TGTGCCAGCAGCGGAGGGGGGGCAGAAGTAAACACCATATATTTT; CDR3aa: CASSGGGAEVNTIYF
abundance: .; d_gene: .; v_gene: TRBV2; j_gene: TRBJ2-7; CDR3nt: TGTGCCAGCAGTGAACCTTCCGGGACTCTTCTTCTCGAGCAGTACTTC; CDR3aa: CASSEPSGTLLLEQYF
abundance: once; d_gene: .; v_gene: TRBV2; j_gene: TRBJ2-7; CDR3nt: TGTGCCAGCAGTGAAGCGACTCACTACGAGCAGTACTTC; CDR3aa: CASSEATHYEQYF
abundance: .; d_gene: .; v_gene: TRBV19; j_gene: TRBJ1-2; CDR3nt: TGTGCCACACGGGGGACACTAGAGTCTAACTATGGCTACACCTTC; CDR3aa: CATRGTLESNYGYTF
abundance: .; d_gene: .; v_gene: TRBV25-1; j_gene: TRBJ2-1; CDR3nt: TGTGCCAGCAGTGTTGGACAGCTGGGTGAGCAGTTCTTC; CDR3aa: CASSVGQLGEQFF
abundance: few; d_gene: .; v_gene: TRBV7-8; j_gene: TRBJ2-7; CDR3nt: TGTGCCAGCAGCACGGGCTACGAGCAGTACTTC; CDR3aa: CASSTGYEQYF
abundance: .; d_gene: .; v_gene: TRBV9; j_gene: TRBJ2-7; CDR3nt: TGTGCCAGCAGCGTAGGTGGGGACTCCTACGAGCAGTACTTC; CDR3aa: CASSVGGDSYEQYF
abundance: .; d_gene: TRBD2; v_gene: TRBV6-6; j_gene: TRBJ2-1; CDR3nt: TGTGCCAGCAGTTACCCGGGAGGATACAATGAGCAGTTCTTC; CDR3aa: CASSYPGGYNEQFF
abundance: .; d_gene: TRBD1; v_gene: TRBV7-9; j_gene: TRBJ2-7; CDR3nt: TGTGCCAGCAGCTTAGAGGACAGGGGGTTGACCTACGAGCAGTACTTC; CDR3aa: CASSLEDRGLTYEQYF
abundance: .; d_gene: .; v_gene: TRBV7-3; j_gene: TRBJ2-2; CDR3nt: TGTGCCAGCAGCTACAACAGGAACACCGGGGAGCTGTTTTTT; CDR3aa: CASSYNRNTGELFF
abundance: .; d_gene: .; v_gene: TRBV6-5; j_gene: TRBJ1-4; CDR3nt: TGTGCCAGCAGTTACGGGTTCGGGACGGAAAAACTGTTTTTT; CDR3aa: CASSYGFGTEKLFF
abundance: once; d_gene: .; v_gene: TRBV4-1; j_gene: TRBJ2-4; CDR3nt: TGCGCCAGCAGCCAAGTTCTCAAGTCATGGGACATTCAGTACTTC; CDR3aa: CASSQVLKSWDIQYF
abundance: .; d_gene: .; v_gene: TRBV25-1; j_gene: TRBJ1-6; CDR3nt: TGTGCCAGCAGTGAACTTTTTTCACCCCTCCACTTT; CDR3aa: CASSELFSPLHF
abundance: .; d_gene: .; v_gene: TRBV28; j_gene: TRBJ2-1; CDR3nt: TGTGCCAGCCGTTCCAACCAGGGGTCGTCCTACAATGAGCAGTTCTTC; CDR3aa: CASRSNQGSSYNEQFF
abundance: .; d_gene: .; v_gene: TRBV2; j_gene: TRBJ1-1; CDR3nt: TGTGCCAGCAGTGCGAACAGGGCATCAGCTGAAGCTTTCTTT; CDR3aa: CASSANRASAEAFF
abundance: few; d_gene: TRBD1; v_gene: TRBV5-4; j_gene: TRBJ2-1; CDR3nt: TGTGCCAGCACGGACAGGGGGACCTACAATGAGCAGTTCTTC; CDR3aa: CASTDRGTYNEQFF
abundance: .; d_gene: .; v_gene: TRBV7-9; j_gene: TRBJ2-1; CDR3nt: TGTGCCAGCAGCCCCCGGCTGGAGACCTACAATGAGCAGTTCTTC; CDR3aa: CASSPRLETYNEQFF